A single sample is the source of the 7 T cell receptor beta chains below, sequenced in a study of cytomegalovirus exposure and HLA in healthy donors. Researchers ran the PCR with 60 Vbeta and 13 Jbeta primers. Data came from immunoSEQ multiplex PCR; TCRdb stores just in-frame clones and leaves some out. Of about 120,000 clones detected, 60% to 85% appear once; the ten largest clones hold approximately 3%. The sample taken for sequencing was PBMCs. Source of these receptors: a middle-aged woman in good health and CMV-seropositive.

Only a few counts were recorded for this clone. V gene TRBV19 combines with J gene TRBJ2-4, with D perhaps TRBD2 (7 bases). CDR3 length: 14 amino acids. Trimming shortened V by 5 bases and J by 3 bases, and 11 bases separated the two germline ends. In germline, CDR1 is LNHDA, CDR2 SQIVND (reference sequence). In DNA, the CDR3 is TGTGCCAGTAGTTCGGGGGGCGGCAAAAACATTCAGTACTTC. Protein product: CASSSGGGKNIQYF.

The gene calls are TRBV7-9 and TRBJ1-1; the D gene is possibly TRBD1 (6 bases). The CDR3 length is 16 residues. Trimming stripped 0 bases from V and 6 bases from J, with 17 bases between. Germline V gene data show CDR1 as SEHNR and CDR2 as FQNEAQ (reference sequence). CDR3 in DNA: TGTGCCAGCAGCTTAGCCCCTACGACAGGTCTCTCTGAAGCTTTCTTT. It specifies CASSLAPTTGLSEAFF.

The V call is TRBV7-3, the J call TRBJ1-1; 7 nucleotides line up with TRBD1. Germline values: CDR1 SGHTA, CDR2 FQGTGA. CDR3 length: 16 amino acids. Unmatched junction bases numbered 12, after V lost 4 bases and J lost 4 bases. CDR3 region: CASSSATGLSATEAFF. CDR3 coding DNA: TGTGCCAGCAGCTCCGCGACAGGGTTGTCAGCCACTGAAGCTTTCTTT. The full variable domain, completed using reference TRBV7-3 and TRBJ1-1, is GAGVSQTPSNKVTEKGKYVELRCDPISGHTALYWYRQSLGQGPEFLIYFQGTGAADDSGLPNDRFFAVRPEGSVSTLKIQRTERGDSAVYLCASSSATGLSATEAFFGQGTRLTVV.

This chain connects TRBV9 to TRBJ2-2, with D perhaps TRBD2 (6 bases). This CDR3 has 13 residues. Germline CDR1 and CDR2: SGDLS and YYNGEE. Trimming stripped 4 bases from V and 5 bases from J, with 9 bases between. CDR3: CASSQTRTGELFF. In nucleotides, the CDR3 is TGTGCCAGCAGCCAGACTAGGACCGGGGAGCTGTTTTTT. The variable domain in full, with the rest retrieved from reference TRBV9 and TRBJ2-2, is DSGVTQTPKHLITATGQRVTLRCSPRSGDLSVYWYQQSLDQGLQFLIQYYNGEERAKGNILERFSAQQFPDLHSELNLSSLELGDSALYFCASSQTRTGELFFGEGSRLTVL.

The CDR3 bases are TGTGCCAGCAGTTACCAGGCGGGCTATGGCTACACCTTC. Protein: CASSYQAGYGYTF. The genes are TRBV6-5 and TRBJ1-2; no definite D call. The germline V gene has CDR1 MNHEY and CDR2 SVGAGI. Trimming shortened V by 2 bases and J by 4 bases, and 8 bases separated the two germline ends. This CDR3 is 13 amino acids long.

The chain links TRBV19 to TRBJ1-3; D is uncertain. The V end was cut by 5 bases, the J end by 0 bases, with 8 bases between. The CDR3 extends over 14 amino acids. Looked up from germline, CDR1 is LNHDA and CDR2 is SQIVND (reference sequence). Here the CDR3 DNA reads TGTGCCAGTAGTGCGGATAACTCTGGAAACACCATATATTTT. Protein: CASSADNSGNTIYF. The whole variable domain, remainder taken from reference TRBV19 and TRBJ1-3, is DGGITQSPKYLFRKEGQNVTLSCEQNLNHDAMYWYRQDPGQGLRLIYYSQIVNDFQKGDIAEGYSVSREKKESFPLTVTSAQKNPTAFYLCASSADNSGNTIYFGEGSWLTVV.

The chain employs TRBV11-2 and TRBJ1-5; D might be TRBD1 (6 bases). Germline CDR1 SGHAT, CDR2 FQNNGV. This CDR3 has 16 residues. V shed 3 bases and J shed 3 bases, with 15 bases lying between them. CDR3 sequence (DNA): TGTGCCAGCAGCTTGGGGATGGACAGCATCAATCAGCCCCAGCATTTT. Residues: CASSLGMDSINQPQHF.